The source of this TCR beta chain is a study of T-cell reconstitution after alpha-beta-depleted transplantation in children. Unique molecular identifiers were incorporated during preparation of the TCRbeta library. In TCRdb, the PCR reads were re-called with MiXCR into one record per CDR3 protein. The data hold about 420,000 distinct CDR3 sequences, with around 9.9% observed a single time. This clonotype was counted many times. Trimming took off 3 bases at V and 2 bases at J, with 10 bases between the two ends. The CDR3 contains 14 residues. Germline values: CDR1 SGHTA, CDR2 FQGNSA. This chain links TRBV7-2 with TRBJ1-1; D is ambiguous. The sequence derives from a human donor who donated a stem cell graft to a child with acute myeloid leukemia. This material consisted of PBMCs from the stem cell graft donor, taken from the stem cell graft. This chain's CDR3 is CASSFGRGNTEAFF. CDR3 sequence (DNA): TGTGCCAGCAGCTTTGGCCGGGGAAACACTGAAGCTTTCTTT.